The 23 T cell receptor beta chains below come from one sample, sequenced in a study of blood T cell repertoires in COVID-19. Libraries were prepared by immunoSEQ multiplex PCR; TCRdb keeps only in-frame clonotypes and omits some of them. This sample has roughly 180,000 clones; 70% to 90% occur once, and the top ten carry roughly 2.9%. Sequencing input: peripheral blood. All receptors derive from a woman aged 25-40 years with active or convalescent COVID-19.

The chain links TRBV5-4 to TRBJ1-1, with a possible D match to TRBD1 (5 bases). Germline V gives CDR1 SGHNT, CDR2 YYREEE (reference sequence). There are 11 residues in the CDR3. V was cut by 0 bases and J by 8 bases, with 5 bases left in between. The CDR3 DNA sequence: TGTGCCAGCAGCTTGGACAGGGAAGCTTTCTTT. Its protein product is CASSLDREAFF. The whole variable domain, remainder taken from reference TRBV5-4 and TRBJ1-1, is ETGVTQSPTHLIKTRGQQVTLRCSSQSGHNTVSWYQQALGQGPQFIFQYYREEENGRGNFPPRFSGLQFPNYSSELNVNALELDDSALYLCASSLDREAFFGQGTRLTVV.

The chain couples TRBV29-1 to TRBJ1-1; TRBD1 is a possible D gene (5 bases). The germline V and J ends were trimmed by 6 bases and 1 base, with 9 bases remaining between them. Germline assignment: CDR1 SQVTM and CDR2 ANQGSEA. The CDR3 sequence is 12 residues long. The CDR3 coding sequence is TGCAGCGTCGGACATACGAACACTGAAGCTTTCTTT. It specifies CSVGHTNTEAFF.

The chain couples TRBV30 to TRBJ1-3; TRBD1 matches 7 bases. Germline assignment: CDR1 GTSNPN and CDR2 SVGIG (reference sequence). The CDR3 loop spans 14 amino acids. V was clipped by 5 bases and J by 3 bases; unmatched bases: 7. DNA for the CDR3: TGTGCCTGGGCGACAGGGTCGGTTGGAAACACCATATATTTT. Translation gives CAWATGSVGNTIYF.

The V gene is TRBV9, the J gene TRBJ2-2; 8 nucleotides agree with TRBD2. This CDR3 comprises 19 residues. The germline V gene encodes CDR1 SGDLS and CDR2 YYNGEE. The junction had 14 bases not matched to a gene; V was cut back by 2 bases and J by 2 bases. The CDR3 spells CASSVVLAGAGLNTGELFF. In DNA, the CDR3 is TGTGCCAGCAGCGTCGTCCTAGCGGGCGCAGGTCTCAACACCGGGGAGCTGTTTTTT.

V gene TRBV7-9 combines with J gene TRBJ1-6; 10 nucleotides agree with TRBD1. Germline trimming cut 7 bases from V and 7 bases from J; bases unmatched to any gene: 7. The CDR3 contains 15 residues. Germline V gene lookup returns CDR1 SEHNR and CDR2 FQNEAQ (reference sequence). This CDR3 is CASTLSGQGNSPLHF. CDR3 DNA: TGTGCCAGCACCCTCTCGGGACAGGGGAATTCACCCCTCCACTTT.

The CDR3 DNA reads as TGTGCCATCAGGGGAGGGGCGGGATTAGATACGCAGTATTTT. Residues: CAIRGGAGLDTQYF. This chain connects TRBV10-3 to TRBJ2-3, with 7 nucleotides matching TRBD2. V was clipped by 6 bases and J by 5 bases; unmatched bases: 8. The CDR3 is 14 residues long. Looked up from germline, CDR1 is ENHRY and CDR2 is SYGVKD.

V and J are TRBV12-3 or TRBV12-4 and TRBJ1-1; D is unresolved. The CDR3 totals 10 residues. V lost 6 bases and J 12 bases, leaving 11 bases between the germline ends. The CDR3 nucleotides read TGTGCCAGCAGCCTGCGGATGACTTTCTTT. This sequence encodes CASSLRMTFF.

The chain links TRBV6-5 to TRBJ1-1; a possible D gene is TRBD1 (5 bases). The germline V gene has CDR1 MNHEY and CDR2 SVGAGI. The V and J ends lost 4 bases and 0 bases respectively, with 9 bases between them. The CDR3 covers 14 residues. The CDR3, as DNA: TGTGCCAGCAGTTTTCAGGGCTTGAACACTGAAGCTTTCTTT. Its protein product is CASSFQGLNTEAFF.

This clone was counted once. This chain links TRBV19 with TRBJ1-6, with no clear D. Trimming stripped 9 bases from V and 10 bases from J, with 13 bases between. This CDR3 contains 12 residues. Germline V gene sequence: CDR1 LNHDA, CDR2 SQIVND (reference sequence). The CDR3 sequence: CASRSGRSPLHF. The DNA for the CDR3 is TGTGCCAGCCGATCCGGGAGGTCACCCCTCCACTTT.

V is TRBV29-1 and J is TRBJ2-1; 9 nucleotides match TRBD1. After removal of 2 bases from V and 0 bases from J, the junction contained 5 bases not matched to a gene. CDR1 and CDR2 (germline): SQVTM, ANQGSEA. This CDR3 is built from 16 residues. CDR3 nucleotides: TGCAGCGTTGAACCCCCGGGACAGGGCTCCTACAATGAGCAGTTCTTC. Its translation: CSVEPPGQGSYNEQFF.

The V and J genes are TRBV27 and TRBJ2-7, with TRBD1 matching 7 bases. The CDR3 has 12 amino acids. Germline assignment: CDR1 MNHEY and CDR2 SMNVEV (reference sequence). J gave up 4 bases and V 10 bases, and 7 bases lay outside the gene matches. CDR3 DNA sequence: TGTGCCAAAGGGGGCCCGGAGTACGAGCAGTACTTC. Its translation: CAKGGPEYEQYF.

V gene TRBV2 combines with J gene TRBJ2-1; 7 positions agree with TRBD2. The V segment lost 6 bases and the J segment 2 bases; nucleotides outside the gene matches: 4. Germline V gene lookup returns CDR1 SNHLY and CDR2 FYNNEI. The CDR3 covers 14 residues. The DNA of the CDR3 is TGTGCCAGCAGGGGAGGGTTTACCTACAATGAGCAGTTCTTC. It translates to CASRGGFTYNEQFF.

The chain joins TRBV19 to TRBJ1-1; maybe TRBD1 (6 bases). The CDR3 has 12 amino acids. Germline V gives CDR1 LNHDA, CDR2 SQIVND (reference sequence). Deletions cut 4 bases from V and 7 bases from J, with 10 bases between. CDR3: CASSRPGVEAFF. For the CDR3, the DNA is TGTGCCAGTAGTAGACCAGGGGTTGAAGCTTTCTTT. The full variable domain, completed using reference TRBV19 and TRBJ1-1, is DGGITQSPKYLFRKEGQNVTLSCEQNLNHDAMYWYRQDPGQGLRLIYYSQIVNDFQKGDIAEGYSVSREKKESFPLTVTSAQKNPTAFYLCASSRPGVEAFFGQGTRLTVV.

The chain joins TRBV28 to TRBJ1-1, with unresolved D. Germline CDR1 and CDR2: MDHEN and SYDVKM. The CDR3 has 13 amino acids. The V gene lost 5 bases and the J gene lost 4 bases, with 11 bases spanning the gap. CDR3 sequence (DNA): TGTGCCAGCAGTCTAACAGCGGGCACTGAAGCTTTCTTT. Amino acid sequence: CASSLTAGTEAFF.

J is TRBJ1-1 and V is TRBV30; possibly TRBD1 for D (5 bases). Germline CDR1 and CDR2: GTSNPN and SVGIG (reference sequence). Trimming removed 3 bases from V and 2 bases from J, with 13 bases in between. The CDR3 contains 14 residues. The CDR3 nucleotides are TGTGCCTGGAGACTTCGAACAGGCAACACTGAAGCTTTCTTT. This codes for CAWRLRTGNTEAFF.

J is TRBJ1-5 and V is TRBV24-1; the match to TRBD1 covers 9 bases. Germline V gene sequence: CDR1 KGHDR, CDR2 SFDVKD. Unmatched junction bases numbered 3, after V lost 7 bases and J lost 6 bases. This CDR3 comprises 13 residues. CDR3 loop: CATSLQGAQPQHF. The CDR3 bases are TGTGCCACCAGCTTACAGGGGGCTCAGCCCCAGCATTTT.

This clone came up once. The chain is built from TRBV5-8 and TRBJ2-7, with TRBD1 as a possible D gene (6 bases). In germline, CDR1 is SGHTS, CDR2 YDEGEE. This CDR3 is 14 amino acids long. Trimming removed 0 bases from V and 6 bases from J, with 13 bases in between. CDR3 loop: CASSLEGRGTEQYF. CDR3 DNA sequence: TGTGCCAGCAGCTTGGAAGGCAGGGGTACCGAGCAGTACTTC.

The V call is TRBV7-6, the J call TRBJ2-2; TRBD2 agrees at 7 bases. CDR3 length: 17 amino acids. The V gene's germline CDR1 is SGHVS and CDR2 FNYEAQ. V was clipped by 2 bases and J by 1 base; unmatched bases: 7. For the CDR3, the DNA is TGTGCCAGCAGCTTAAGAACCGGCGGGGGGAACACCGGGGAGCTGTTTTTT. Amino acids: CASSLRTGGGNTGELFF.

The V call is TRBV28, the J call TRBJ1-6; D call uncertain. The CDR3 runs 12 residues. Looked up from germline, CDR1 is MDHEN and CDR2 is SYDVKM. V was clipped by 3 bases and J by 8 bases, with 5 bases between them. CDR3 sequence (DNA): TGTGCCAGCAGTTTTCTCCATTCACCCCTCCACTTT. As protein: CASSFLHSPLHF.

This chain connects TRBV20-1 to TRBJ2-5; D possibly corresponds to TRBD2 (5 bases). Trimming removed 3 bases at V and 5 bases at J, with 13 bases between. CDR1 is DFQATT and CDR2 is SNEGSKA in the germline V gene (reference sequence). This CDR3 has 13 residues. The CDR3 DNA is TGCAGTGCTAGTGCTAGCAGAAGGGAGACCCAGTACTTC. Protein product: CSASASRRETQYF.

This clone was found a few times. The rearrangement uses TRBV27 and TRBJ2-5; tentative D call: TRBD1 (6 bases). This CDR3 has 15 amino acids. Trimming left V 5 bases short and J 1 base short, with 14 bases between. Germline V gene lookup returns CDR1 MNHEY and CDR2 SMNVEV (reference sequence). CDR3 amino acids: CASSGRDTFQETQYF. The CDR3 nucleotides are TGTGCCAGCAGTGGTCGGGACACTTTCCAAGAGACCCAGTACTTC.

The rearrangement joins TRBV4-2 to TRBJ2-5; 7 bases map to TRBD1. The trim removed 1 base at V and 1 base at J, leaving 6 bases unmatched. This CDR3 comprises 16 residues. Germline CDR1 reads LGHNA; CDR2 reads YNFKEQ. This CDR3 reads CASSQARDSFQETQYF. CDR3 in DNA: TGTGCCAGCAGCCAAGCCCGGGACAGTTTCCAAGAGACCCAGTACTTC.

The sample holds one count of this clone. V gene TRBV5-5 combines with J gene TRBJ1-4; 8 bases line up with TRBD1. CDR3 length: 15 amino acids. V lost 5 bases, J lost 2 bases, and 5 bases stayed unmatched. The V gene's germline CDR1 is SGHKS and CDR2 YYEKEE (reference sequence). DNA of the CDR3: TGTGCCAGCAGGCCAGGGGGCTCTACTAATGAAAAACTGTTTTTT. Protein product: CASRPGGSTNEKLFF.